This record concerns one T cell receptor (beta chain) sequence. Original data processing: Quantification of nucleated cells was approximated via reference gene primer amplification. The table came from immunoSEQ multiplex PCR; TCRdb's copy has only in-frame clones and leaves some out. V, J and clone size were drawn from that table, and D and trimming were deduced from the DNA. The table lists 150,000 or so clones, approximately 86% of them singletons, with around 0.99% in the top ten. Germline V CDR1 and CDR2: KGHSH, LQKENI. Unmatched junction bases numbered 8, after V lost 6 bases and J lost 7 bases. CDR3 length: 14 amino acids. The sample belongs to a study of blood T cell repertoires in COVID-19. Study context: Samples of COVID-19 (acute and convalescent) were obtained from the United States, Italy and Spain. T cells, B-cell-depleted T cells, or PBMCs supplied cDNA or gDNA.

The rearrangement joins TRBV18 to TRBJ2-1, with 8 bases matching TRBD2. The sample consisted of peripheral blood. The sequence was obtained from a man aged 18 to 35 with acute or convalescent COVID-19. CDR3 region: CASSPRGGQNEQFF. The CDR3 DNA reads TGTGCCAGCTCCCCCCGCGGGGGGCAGAATGAGCAGTTCTTC.